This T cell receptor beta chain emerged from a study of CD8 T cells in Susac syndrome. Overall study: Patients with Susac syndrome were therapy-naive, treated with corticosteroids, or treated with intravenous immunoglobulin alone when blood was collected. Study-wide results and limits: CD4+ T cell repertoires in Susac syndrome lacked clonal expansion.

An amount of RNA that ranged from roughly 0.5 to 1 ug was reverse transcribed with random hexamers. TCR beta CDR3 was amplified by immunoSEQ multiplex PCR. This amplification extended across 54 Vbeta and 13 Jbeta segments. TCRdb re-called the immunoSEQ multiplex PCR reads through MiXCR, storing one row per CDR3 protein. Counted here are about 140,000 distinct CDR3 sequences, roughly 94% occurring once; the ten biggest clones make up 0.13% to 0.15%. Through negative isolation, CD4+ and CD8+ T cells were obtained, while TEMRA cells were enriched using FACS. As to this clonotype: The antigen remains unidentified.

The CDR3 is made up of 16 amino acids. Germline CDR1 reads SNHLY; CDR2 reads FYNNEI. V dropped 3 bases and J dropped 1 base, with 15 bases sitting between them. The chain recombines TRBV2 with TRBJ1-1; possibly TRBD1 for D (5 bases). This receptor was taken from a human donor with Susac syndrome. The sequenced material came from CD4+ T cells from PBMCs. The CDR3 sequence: CASSDPVGRRNTEAFF. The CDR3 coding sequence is TGTGCCAGCAGTGACCCCGTGGGGCGGAGGAACACTGAAGCTTTCTTT.